This entry lists 2 T cell receptor beta chains sequenced from one sample in a study of Ad26.COV2.S vaccination and SARS-CoV-2 variants. Specified treatment: around 19 received Ad26.COV2.S at low or high dose, single or two shots; about 5 received placebo; per-sample allocation not given. The study sampled participants on day 63 after the first vaccine or placebo injection. Libraries were prepared by immunoSEQ multiplex PCR; TCRdb keeps only in-frame clonotypes and omits some of them. The repertoire has some 500,000 clones, approximately 92% of them found once; the top ten carry around 2.6%. The sample consisted of peripheral blood, taken in a trial of Ad26.COV2.S vaccine versus placebo. Source of these receptors: a person between 18 and 65 years old who received the Ad26.COV2.S COVID-19 vaccine or a placebo.

The chain links TRBV30 to TRBJ1-1, with TRBD1 matching over 10 bases. Losses at the gene ends were 3 bases for V and 4 bases for J; bases not matched to a gene: 2. This CDR3 is built from 13 residues. CDR1 is GTSNPN, CDR2 SVGIG, per germline (reference sequence). The CDR3: CAWSRDRGTEAFF. Written as DNA, the CDR3 is TGTGCCTGGAGCCGGGACAGGGGCACTGAAGCTTTCTTT.

V and J are TRBV7-3 and TRBJ2-6; D possibly corresponds to TRBD1 (6 bases). V shed 5 bases and J shed 0 bases, with 20 bases lying between them. Germline-derived CDR1 and CDR2 are SGHTA and FQGTGA. The CDR3 has 19 amino acids. The CDR3 loop reads CASSPPTGTSPSGANVLTF. The CDR3 region has the DNA TGTGCCAGCAGCCCACCGACAGGCACCTCTCCCTCTGGGGCCAACGTCCTGACTTTC.